This TCR beta chain emerged from a study of blood T cell repertoires in COVID-19. Sequenced by immunoSEQ multiplex PCR; TCRdb stores in-frame clones only, minus some. The sample gives tens of thousands of clones, approximately 90% of which show up once; under 6.5% is in the top ten. The germline CDR1 and CDR2 sequences are SNHLY and FYNNEI. Deletions cut 3 bases from V and 6 bases from J, with 9 bases between. The CDR3 extends over 12 amino acids. This chain joins TRBV2 and TRBJ2-7; possible D gene TRBD2, 5 bases. The sequence came from a man aged 70 or older with acute or convalescent COVID-19. Sequences were obtained from peripheral blood. CDR3 bases: TGTGCCAGCAGTGACCCGGGGTCCGAGCAGTACTTC. This encodes CASSDPGSEQYF. The whole variable domain, filled in from reference TRBV2 and TRBJ2-7, reads EPEVTQTPSHQVTQMGQEVILRCVPISNHLYFYWYRQILGQKVEFLVSFYNNEISEKSEIFDDQFSVERPDGSNFTLKIRSTKLEDSAMYFCASSDPGSEQYFGPGTRLTVT.